This T cell receptor beta chain was obtained from a study of OX40 agonist ivuxolimab in advanced cancers. General study points: The study found that CD8+ T cells averaged more expanded clones than CD4+. Clones of CD4+ and CD8+ blood T cells grew by week 6 at doses of 0.1 to 3.0 mg/kg.

To note about this clone: Antigen: not known.

The table came from immunoSEQ multiplex PCR; TCRdb's copy has only in-frame clones and leaves some out. The sample consists of around 63,000 clones, 75% to 90% of them appearing once. Trimming cost V 0 bases and J 5 bases, with 12 bases left between them. The CDR3 loop spans 14 amino acids. CDR1 and CDR2 from the germline V gene are SGHDT and YYEEEE. This TCR derives from an adult with an advanced solid tumor such as melanoma, head and neck, liver or kidney cancer. V usage is TRBV5-6 and J usage is TRBJ2-7; a possible D gene is TRBD1 (6 bases). This material consisted of CD4+ or CD8+ T cells sorted from blood, taken in a trial of the OX40 agonist ivuxolimab. The CDR3 loop is CASSLGYRAHEQYF. In DNA, the CDR3 is TGTGCCAGCAGCTTGGGCTACAGGGCCCACGAGCAGTACTTC.